This T cell receptor (beta chain) was retrieved from a study of cytomegalovirus exposure and HLA in healthy donors. Overall study context: HLA-typed donors were the source of about 85 million unique TCRs held in an early data release. Study-level results: Later, an analysis showed that TCR beta chains associated with HLA were more clonally expanded than others that were equally common.

Regarding this clone: Its matching antigen is unknown.

The PCR was carried out with 60 Vbeta primers and 13 Jbeta primers. The table came from immunoSEQ multiplex PCR; TCRdb's copy has only in-frame clones and leaves some out. The data contain around 190,000 clones, approximately 86% of them singletons. In germline, CDR1 is MGHDK, CDR2 SYGVNS. The CDR3 totals 16 residues. The V segment lost 4 bases and the J segment 1 base; nucleotides outside the gene matches: 5. The sequencing input was PBMCs. This TCR derives from a boy aged 2 to 10 in good health and CMV-seronegative. This rearrangement joins TRBV25-1 to TRBJ2-7; 12 nucleotides line up with TRBD1. The CDR3 region is CASSVGTGGASYEQYF. DNA of the CDR3: TGTGCCAGCAGTGTAGGGACAGGGGGCGCGTCCTACGAGCAGTACTTC.